The following is a T cell receptor (beta chain) sequence with its context. The data were obtained in a study of blood T cell repertoires in COVID-19. The wider study: There were acute and convalescent COVID-19 samples, and they came from the United States, Italy and Spain.

Seattle patients were enrolled while actively infected and followed longitudinally. V was trimmed by 2 bases and J by 4 bases, leaving 21 bases between them. The CDR3 spans 17 residues. The germline V gene encodes CDR1 MGHRA and CDR2 YSYEKL. Assay used: immunoSEQ multiplex PCR; TCRdb lists only in-frame clones, some missing. Here the sample spans some 180,000 clones, 75% to 90% being singletons. The sequence was obtained from a woman in her forties with COVID-19, enrolled during active disease. Specimen: peripheral blood. The chain uses TRBV4-1 and TRBJ2-7, with TRBD1 as a possible D gene (5 bases). The CDR3, as DNA: TGCGCCAGCAGCCAATCTCCCCCTGCGACAGACCAATACGAGCAGTACTTC. This encodes CASSQSPPATDQYEQYF.